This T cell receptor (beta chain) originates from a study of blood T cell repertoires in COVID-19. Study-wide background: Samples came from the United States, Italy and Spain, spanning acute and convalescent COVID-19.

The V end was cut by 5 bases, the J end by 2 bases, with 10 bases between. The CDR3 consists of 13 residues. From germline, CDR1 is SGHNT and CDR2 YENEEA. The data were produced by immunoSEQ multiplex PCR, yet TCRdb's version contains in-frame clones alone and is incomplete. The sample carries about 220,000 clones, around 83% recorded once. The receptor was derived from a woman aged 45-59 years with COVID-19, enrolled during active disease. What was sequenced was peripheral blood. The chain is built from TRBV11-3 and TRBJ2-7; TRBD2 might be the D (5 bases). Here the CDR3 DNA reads TGTGCCAGCAGCCGCCTGGGAGCCTACGAGCAGTACTTC. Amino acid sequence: CASSRLGAYEQYF.